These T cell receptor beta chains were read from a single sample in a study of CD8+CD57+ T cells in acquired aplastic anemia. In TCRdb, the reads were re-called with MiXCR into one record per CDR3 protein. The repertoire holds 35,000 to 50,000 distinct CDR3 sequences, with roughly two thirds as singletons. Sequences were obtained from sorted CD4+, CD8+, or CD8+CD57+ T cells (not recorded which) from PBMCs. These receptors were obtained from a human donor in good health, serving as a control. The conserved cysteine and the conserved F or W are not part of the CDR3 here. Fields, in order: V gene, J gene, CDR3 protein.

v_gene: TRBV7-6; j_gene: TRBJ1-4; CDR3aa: ASSEDRGDEKLF
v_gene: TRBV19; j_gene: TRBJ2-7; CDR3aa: ASSETAYEQY
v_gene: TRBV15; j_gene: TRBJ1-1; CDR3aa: ATLSSHLNTEAF
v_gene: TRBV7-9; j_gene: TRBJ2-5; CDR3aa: ASSTTRETQY
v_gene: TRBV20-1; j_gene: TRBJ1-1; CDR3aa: SARDLFKTWTENTEAF
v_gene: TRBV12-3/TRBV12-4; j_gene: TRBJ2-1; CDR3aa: ASSSTSGVISYNEQF
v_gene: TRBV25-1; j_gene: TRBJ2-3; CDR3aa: ASSPRGDRVIDTQY
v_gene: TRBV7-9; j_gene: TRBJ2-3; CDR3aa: ASRPNLADTQY
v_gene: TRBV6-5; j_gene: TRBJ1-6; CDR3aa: ASSYYTGNSPLH
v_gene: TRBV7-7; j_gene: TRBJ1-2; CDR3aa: ASSFTGGEYGYT
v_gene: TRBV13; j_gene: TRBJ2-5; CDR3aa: ASSRIGPQETQY
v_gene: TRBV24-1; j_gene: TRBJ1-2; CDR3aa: ATSDSQGTNYGYT
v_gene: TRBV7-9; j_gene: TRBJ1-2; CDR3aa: ASSDRDSGGYT
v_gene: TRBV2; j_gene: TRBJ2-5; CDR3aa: AGESGGSRQETQY
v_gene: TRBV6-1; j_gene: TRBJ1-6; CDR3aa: ASIKDRSGNSPLH
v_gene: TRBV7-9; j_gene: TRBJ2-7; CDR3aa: ASSLAKNEQY
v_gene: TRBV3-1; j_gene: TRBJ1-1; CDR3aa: ASSPPRANTEAF
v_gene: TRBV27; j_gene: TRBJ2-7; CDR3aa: ASSLSMAGTEQY
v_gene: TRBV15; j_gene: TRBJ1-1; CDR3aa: ATSRDGDRDTEAF
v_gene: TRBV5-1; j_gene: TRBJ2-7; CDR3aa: ASSRIRGSEQY
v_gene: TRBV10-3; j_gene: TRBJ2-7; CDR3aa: AISDFYGTGYEQY
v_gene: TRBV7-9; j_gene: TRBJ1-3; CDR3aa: ASSLVMGNTIY
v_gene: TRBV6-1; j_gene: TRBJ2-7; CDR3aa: ASSTTGSSYEQY
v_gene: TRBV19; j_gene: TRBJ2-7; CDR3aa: ASSETEAMEQY
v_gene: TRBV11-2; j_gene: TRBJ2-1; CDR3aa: ASSLEQQKASYNEQF
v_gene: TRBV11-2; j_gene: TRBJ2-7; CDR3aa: ASSLGGGTTYEQY
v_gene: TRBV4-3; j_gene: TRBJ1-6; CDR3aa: ASSQGRTGGSPLH
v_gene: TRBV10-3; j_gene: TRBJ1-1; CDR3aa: ASDPGAVGTEAF
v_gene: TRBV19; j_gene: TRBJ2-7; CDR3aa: ASSIGGYEQY
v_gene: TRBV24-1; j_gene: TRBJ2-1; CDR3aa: ATTGASYNEQF
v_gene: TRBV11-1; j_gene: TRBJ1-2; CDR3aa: ASSLGQGNSPYGYT
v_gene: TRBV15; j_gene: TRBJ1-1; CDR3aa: ATTLRDVNTEAF
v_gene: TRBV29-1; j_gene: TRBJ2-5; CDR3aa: SDQTAQETQY
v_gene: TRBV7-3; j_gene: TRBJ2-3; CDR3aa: ASSGAGGQGDTQY
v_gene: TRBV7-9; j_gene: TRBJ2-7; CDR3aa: ASSFGGTYEQY
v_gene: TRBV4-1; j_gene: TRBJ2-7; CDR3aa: ASSQGRAYEQY
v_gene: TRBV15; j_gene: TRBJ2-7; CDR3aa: ATSNEQGGSYEQY
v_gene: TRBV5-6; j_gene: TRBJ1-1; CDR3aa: ASSFSRGNTEAF
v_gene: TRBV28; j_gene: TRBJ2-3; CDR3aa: ASRLAGGLRGTDTQY
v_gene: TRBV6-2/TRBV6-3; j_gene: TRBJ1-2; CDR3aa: ASSDGTVVFDYT
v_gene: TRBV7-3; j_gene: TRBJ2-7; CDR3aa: ASSSGNTYEQY
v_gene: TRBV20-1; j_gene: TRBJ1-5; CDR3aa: SARTPGVYGNQPQH